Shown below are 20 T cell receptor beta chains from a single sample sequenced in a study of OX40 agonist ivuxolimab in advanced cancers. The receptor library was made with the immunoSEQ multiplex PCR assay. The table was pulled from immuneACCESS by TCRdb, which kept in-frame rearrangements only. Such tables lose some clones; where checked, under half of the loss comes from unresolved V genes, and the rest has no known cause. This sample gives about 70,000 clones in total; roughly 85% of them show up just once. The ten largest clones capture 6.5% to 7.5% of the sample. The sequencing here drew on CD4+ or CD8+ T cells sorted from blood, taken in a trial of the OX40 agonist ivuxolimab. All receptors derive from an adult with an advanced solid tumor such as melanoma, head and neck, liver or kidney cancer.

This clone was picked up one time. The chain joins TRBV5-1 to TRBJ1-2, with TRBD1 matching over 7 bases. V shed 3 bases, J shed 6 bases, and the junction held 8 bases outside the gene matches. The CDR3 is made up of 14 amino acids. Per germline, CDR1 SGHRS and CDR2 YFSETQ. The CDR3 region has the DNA TGCGCCAGCAGCTCACCGGGACAGAAGGATGGCTACACCTTC. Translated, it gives CASSSPGQKDGYTF. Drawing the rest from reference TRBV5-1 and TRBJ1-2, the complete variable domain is KAGVTQTPRYLIKTRGQQVTLSCSPISGHRSVSWYQQTPGQGLQFLFEYFSETQRNKGNFPGRFSGRQFSNSRSEMNVSTLELGDSALYLCASSSPGQKDGYTFGSGTRLTVV.

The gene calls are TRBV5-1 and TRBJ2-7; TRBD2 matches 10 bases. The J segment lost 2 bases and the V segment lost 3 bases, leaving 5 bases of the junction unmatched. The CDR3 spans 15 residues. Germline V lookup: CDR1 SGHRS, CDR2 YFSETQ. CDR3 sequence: CASSSSGRATYEQYF. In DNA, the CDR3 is TGCGCCAGCAGCTCTAGCGGGAGAGCTACCTACGAGCAGTACTTC.

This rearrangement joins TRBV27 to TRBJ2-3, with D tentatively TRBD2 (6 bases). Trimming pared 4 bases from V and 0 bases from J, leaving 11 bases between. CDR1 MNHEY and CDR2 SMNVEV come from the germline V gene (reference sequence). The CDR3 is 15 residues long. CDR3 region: CASSSIAESTDTQYF. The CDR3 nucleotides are TGTGCCAGCAGTTCAATAGCGGAGAGCACAGATACGCAGTATTTT.

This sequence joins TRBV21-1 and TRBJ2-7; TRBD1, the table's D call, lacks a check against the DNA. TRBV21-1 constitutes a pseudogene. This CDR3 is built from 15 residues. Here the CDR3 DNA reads TGTGCCAGCACCCCAGGGACAGCCACCTCCTACGAGCAGTACTTC. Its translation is CASTPGTATSYEQYF.

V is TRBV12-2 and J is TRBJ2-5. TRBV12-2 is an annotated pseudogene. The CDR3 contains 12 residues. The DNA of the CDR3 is TGTGCAAGTCGCTTAGCGCAAGAGACCCAGTACTTC. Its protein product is CASRLAQETQYF.

The CDR3 region has the DNA TGCGCCAGCAGCCCGCGGGGTACCGACGATGAAGCTTTCTTT. This translates into CASSPRGTDDEAFF. The V and J genes are TRBV5-1 and TRBJ1-1; no clear D gene. The CDR3 sequence is 14 residues long. The germline V gene encodes CDR1 SGHRS and CDR2 YFSETQ. The ends were cut back, 4 bases at V and 7 bases at J, with 17 bases in the middle. Complete variable domain (other parts from reference TRBV5-1 and TRBJ1-1): KAGVTQTPRYLIKTRGQQVTLSCSPISGHRSVSWYQQTPGQGLQFLFEYFSETQRNKGNFPGRFSGRQFSNSRSEMNVSTLELGDSALYLCASSPRGTDDEAFFGQGTRLTVV.

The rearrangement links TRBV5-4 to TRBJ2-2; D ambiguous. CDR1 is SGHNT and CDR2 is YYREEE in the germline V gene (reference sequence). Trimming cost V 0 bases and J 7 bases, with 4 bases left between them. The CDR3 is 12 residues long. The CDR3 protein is CASSLDSGELFF. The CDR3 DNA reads TGTGCCAGCAGCTTGGACAGCGGGGAGCTGTTTTTT. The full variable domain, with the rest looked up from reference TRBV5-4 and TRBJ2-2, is ETGVTQSPTHLIKTRGQQVTLRCSSQSGHNTVSWYQQALGQGPQFIFQYYREEENGRGNFPPRFSGLQFPNYSSELNVNALELDDSALYLCASSLDSGELFFGEGSRLTVL.

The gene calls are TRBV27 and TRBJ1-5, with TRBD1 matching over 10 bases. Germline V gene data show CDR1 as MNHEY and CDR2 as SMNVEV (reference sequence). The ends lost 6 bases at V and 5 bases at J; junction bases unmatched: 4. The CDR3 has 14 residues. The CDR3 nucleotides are TGTGCCAGCAGCCAGACAGGGGGCCATCAGCCCCAGCATTTT. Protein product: CASSQTGGHQPQHF.

CDR3 amino acids: CASGGTGGFLGYTF. CDR3 DNA: TGTGCCAGCGGTGGGACAGGGGGTTTTCTGGGCTACACCTTC. The V call is TRBV28, the J call TRBJ1-2; TRBD1 aligns across 11 bases. J gave up 8 bases and V 8 bases, and 10 bases lay outside the gene matches. CDR1 is MDHEN and CDR2 is SYDVKM in the germline V gene. The CDR3 length is 14 residues.

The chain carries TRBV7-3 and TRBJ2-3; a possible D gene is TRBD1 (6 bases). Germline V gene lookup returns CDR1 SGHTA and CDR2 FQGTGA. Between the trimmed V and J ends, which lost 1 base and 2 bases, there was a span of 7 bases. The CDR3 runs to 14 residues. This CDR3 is CASSLNRATDTQYF. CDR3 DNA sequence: TGTGCCAGCAGCTTAAACAGGGCCACAGATACGCAGTATTTT.

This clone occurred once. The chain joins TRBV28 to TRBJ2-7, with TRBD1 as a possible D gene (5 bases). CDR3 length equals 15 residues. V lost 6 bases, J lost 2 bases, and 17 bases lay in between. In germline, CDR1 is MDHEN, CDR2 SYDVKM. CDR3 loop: CASSLDSLFPYEQYF. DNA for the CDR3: TGTGCCAGCAGCCTCGACAGTCTTTTTCCCTACGAGCAGTACTTC.

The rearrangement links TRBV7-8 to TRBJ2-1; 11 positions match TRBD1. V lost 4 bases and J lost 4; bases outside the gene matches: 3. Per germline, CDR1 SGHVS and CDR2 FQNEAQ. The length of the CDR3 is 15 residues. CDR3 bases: TGTGCCAGCAGCTCGGACAGGGGGCTTTACAATGAGCAGTTCTTC. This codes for CASSSDRGLYNEQFF.

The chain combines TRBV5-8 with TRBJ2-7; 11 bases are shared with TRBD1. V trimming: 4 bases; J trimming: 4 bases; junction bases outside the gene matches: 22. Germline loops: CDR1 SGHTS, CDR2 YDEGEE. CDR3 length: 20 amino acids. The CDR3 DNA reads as TGTGCCAGCAGCCCGGCCGGACAGGGGGCAGGGCCGCCTCCCAAATACGAGCAGTACGTC. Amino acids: CASSPAGQGAGPPPKYEQYV.

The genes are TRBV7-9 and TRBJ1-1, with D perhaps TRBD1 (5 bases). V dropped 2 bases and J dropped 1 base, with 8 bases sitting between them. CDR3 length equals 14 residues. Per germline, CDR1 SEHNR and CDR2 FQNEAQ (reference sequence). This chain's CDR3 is CASSLQGSNTEAFF. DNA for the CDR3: TGTGCCAGCAGCTTACAGGGATCGAACACTGAAGCTTTCTTT.

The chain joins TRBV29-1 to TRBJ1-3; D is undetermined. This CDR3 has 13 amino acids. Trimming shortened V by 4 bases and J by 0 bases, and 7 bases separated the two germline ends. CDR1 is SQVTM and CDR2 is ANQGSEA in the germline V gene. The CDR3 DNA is TGCAGCGTTGGTGAGGGCTCTGGAAACACCATATATTTT. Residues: CSVGEGSGNTIYF.

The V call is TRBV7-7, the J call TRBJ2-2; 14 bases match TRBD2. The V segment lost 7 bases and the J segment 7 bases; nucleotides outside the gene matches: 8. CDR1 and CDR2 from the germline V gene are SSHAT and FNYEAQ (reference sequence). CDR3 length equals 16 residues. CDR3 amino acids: CASTVGTSGRIGELFF. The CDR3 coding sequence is TGTGCCAGCACCGTGGGGACTAGCGGGAGAATCGGGGAGCTGTTTTTT.

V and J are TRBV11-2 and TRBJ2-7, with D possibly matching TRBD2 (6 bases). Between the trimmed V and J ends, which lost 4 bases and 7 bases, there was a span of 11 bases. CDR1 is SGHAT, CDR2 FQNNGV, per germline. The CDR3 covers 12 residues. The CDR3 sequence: CASSSHRGEQYF. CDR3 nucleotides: TGTGCCAGCAGCTCCCACCGGGGGGAGCAGTACTTC. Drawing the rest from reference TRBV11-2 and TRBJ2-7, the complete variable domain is EAGVAQSPRYKIIEKRQSVAFWCNPISGHATLYWYQQILGQGPKLLIQFQNNGVVDDSQLPKDRFSAERLKGVDSTLKIQPAKLEDSAVYLCASSSHRGEQYFGPGTRLTVT.

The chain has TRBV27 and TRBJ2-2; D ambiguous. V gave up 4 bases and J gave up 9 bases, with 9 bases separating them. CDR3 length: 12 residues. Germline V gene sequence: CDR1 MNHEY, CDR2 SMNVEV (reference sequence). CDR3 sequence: CASSSARRELFF. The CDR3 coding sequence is TGTGCCAGCAGTTCGGCCAGGAGGGAGCTGTTTTTT.

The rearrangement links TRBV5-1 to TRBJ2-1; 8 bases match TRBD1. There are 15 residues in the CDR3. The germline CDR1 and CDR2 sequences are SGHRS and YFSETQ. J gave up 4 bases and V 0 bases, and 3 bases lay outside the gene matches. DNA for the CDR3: TGCGCCAGCAGCTTGGGGACAGGGATTTACAATGAGCAGTTCTTC. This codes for CASSLGTGIYNEQFF.

CDR3 sequence: CASSFSGAAGNTIYF. The CDR3 DNA sequence: TGTGCCAGCAGCTTCTCCGGGGCGGCTGGAAACACCATATATTTT. The chain employs TRBV7-2 and TRBJ1-3; TRBD1 might be the D (5 bases). The CDR3 covers 15 residues. Germline values: CDR1 SGHTA, CDR2 FQGNSA. Trimming took off 3 bases at V and 2 bases at J, with 11 bases between the two ends.